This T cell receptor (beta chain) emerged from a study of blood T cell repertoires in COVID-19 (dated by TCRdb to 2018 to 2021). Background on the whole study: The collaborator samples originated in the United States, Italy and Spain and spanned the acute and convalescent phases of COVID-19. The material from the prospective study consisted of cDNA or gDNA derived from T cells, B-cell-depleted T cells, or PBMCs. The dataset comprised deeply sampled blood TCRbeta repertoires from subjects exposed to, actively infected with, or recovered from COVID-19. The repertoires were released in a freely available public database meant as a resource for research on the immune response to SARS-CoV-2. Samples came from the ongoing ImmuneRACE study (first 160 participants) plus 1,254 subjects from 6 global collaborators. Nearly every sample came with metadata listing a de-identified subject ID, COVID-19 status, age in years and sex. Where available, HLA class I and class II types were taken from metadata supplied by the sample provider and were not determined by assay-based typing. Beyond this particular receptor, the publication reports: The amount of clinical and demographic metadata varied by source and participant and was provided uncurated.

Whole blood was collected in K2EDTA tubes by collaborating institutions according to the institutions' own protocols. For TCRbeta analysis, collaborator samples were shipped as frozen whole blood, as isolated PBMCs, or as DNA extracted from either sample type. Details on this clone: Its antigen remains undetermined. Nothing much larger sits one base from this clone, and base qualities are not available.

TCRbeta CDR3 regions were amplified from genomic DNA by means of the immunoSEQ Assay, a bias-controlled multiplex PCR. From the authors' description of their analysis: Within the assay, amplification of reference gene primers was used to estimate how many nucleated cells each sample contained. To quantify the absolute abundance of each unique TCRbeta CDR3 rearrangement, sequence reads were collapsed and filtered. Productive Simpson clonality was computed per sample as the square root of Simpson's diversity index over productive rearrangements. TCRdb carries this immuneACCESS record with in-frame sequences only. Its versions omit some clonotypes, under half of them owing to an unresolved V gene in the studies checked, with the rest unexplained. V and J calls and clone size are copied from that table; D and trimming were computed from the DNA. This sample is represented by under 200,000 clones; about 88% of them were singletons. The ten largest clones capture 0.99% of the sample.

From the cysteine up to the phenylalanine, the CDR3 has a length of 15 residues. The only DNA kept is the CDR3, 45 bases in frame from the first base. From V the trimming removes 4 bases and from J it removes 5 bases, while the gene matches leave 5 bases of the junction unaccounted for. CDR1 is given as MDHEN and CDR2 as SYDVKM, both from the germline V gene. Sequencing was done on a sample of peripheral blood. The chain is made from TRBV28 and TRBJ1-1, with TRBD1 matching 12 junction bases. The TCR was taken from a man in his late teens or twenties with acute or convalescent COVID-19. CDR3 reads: CASSSGTGGRTEAFF. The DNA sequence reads TGTGCCAGCAGTTCAGGGACAGGGGGCCGGACTGAAGCTTTCTTT.